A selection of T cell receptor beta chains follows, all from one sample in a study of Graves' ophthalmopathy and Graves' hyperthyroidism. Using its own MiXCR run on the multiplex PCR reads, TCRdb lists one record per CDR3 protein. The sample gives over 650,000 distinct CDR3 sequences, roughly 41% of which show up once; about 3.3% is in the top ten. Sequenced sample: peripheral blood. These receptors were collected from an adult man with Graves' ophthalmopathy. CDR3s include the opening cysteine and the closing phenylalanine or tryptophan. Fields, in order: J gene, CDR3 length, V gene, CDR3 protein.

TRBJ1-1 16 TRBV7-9 CASSSPGGLSNTEAFF
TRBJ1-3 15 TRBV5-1 CASSLIGGDGNTIYF
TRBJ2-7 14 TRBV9 CASSVGAFAYEQYF
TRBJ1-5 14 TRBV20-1 CSASPGGNHQPQHF
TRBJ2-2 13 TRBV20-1 CSARSVGSGELFF
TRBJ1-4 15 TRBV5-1 CASSPLPATNEKLFF
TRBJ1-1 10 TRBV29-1 CSTPRTEAFF
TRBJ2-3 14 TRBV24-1 CATSDLVRTDTQYF
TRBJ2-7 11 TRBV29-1 CSVGTGSEQYF
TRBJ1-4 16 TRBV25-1 CASSELGVGEGEKLFF
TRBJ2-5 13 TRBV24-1 CATEGGAPETQYF
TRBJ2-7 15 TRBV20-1 CSARVTGTGANEQYF
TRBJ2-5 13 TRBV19 CASTPGWTETQYF
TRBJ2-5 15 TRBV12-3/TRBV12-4 CASSTGTGGWETQYF
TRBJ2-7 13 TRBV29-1 CSQARGTTYEQYF
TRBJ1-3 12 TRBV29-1 CSVGNSGNTIYF
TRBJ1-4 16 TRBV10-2 CASSPSSGGEKEKLFF
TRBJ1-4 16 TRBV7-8 CASSLNFYSTNEKLFF
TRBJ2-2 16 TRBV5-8 CASSPEEESNTGELFF
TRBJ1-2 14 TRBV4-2 CASSPPGQHYGYTF
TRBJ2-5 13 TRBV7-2 CASSLWGKETQYF
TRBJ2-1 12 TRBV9 CASSSINNEQFF
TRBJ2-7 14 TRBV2 CASRRGADGYEQYF
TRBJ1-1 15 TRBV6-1 CASSVHQGGGTEAFF
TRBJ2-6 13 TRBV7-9 CASSRGDRAAEAF
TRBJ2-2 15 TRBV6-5 CASRPEREYTGELFF
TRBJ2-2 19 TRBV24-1 CATSDSIGTGGADTGELFF
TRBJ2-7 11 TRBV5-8 CVSGWFGEQYF
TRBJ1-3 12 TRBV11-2 CASDSTGNTIYF
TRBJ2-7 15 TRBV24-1 CATSDSVTGGYEQYF
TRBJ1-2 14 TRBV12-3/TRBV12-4 CASNDQGPYAGYTF
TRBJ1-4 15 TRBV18 CASSMDGGGGEKLFF
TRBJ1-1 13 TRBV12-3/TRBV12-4 CASRRGATTEAFF
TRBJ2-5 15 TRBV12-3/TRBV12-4 CASTLGQGTVETQYF
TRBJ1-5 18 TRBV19 CASTDRGGFLDSNQPQHF
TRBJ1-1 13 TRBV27 CASSSVRNTEAFF
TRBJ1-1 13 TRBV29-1 CSVSDSGDTEAFF
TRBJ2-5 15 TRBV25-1 CASSSFGQGGETQYF
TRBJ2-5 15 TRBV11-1 CASSYLYRERETQYF
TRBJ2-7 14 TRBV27 CASSAGTGQYEQYF
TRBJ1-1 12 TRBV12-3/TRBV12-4 CASKPLNTEAFF
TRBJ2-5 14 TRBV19 CASRQGHMRAIQYF
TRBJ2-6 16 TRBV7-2 CASSPGSASGANVLSF
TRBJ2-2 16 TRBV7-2 CASSPPLGTPTGELFF
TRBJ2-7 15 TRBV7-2 CASSPEQDFIYEQYF
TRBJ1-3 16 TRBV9 CASSVFGQGSGNTIYF
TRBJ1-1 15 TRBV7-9 CASSLAKTVHTEAFF
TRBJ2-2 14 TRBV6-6 CASSGLTNTGELFF
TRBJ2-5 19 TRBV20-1 CSALGWRGDGETLRETQYF
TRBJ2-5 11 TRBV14 CASSQERAQYF
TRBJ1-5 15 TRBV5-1 CASSLYRGGDQPQHF
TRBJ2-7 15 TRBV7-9 CASSTVGQGGDEQYF
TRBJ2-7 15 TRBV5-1 CASSPGRSTPYEQYF
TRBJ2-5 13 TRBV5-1 CASSAGDVGTQYF
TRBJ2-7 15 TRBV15 CATSRDRGREGEQYF
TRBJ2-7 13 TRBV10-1 CASVETSDYEQYF
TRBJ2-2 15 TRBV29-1 CSTTSGTVTTGELFF
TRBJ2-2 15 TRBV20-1 CSASLWVGGAGELFF